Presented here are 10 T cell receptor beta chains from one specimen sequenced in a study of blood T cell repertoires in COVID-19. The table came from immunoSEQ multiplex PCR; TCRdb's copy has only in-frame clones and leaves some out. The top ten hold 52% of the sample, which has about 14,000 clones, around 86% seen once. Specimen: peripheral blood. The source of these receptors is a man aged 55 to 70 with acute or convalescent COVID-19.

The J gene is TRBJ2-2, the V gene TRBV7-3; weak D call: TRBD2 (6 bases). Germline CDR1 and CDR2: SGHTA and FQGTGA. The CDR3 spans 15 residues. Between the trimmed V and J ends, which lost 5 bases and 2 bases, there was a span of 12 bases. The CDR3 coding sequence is TGTGCCAGCAGCCTGACCGGGACTAACACCGGGGAGCTGTTTTTT. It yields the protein CASSLTGTNTGELFF.

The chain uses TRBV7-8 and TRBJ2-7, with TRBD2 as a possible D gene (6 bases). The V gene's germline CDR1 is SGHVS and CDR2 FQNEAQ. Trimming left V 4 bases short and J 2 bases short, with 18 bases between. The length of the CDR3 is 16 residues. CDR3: CASSSLSTGLAYEQYF. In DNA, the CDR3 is TGTGCCAGCAGCTCCCTAAGTACGGGACTTGCCTACGAGCAGTACTTC.

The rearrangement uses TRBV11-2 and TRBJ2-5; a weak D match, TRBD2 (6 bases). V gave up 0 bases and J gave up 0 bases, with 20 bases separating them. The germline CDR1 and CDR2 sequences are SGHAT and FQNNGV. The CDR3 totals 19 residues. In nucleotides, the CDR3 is TGTGCCAGCAGCTTAGATCTTGGAGCGGGCTATACGAACCAAGAGACCCAGTACTTC. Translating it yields CASSLDLGAGYTNQETQYF.

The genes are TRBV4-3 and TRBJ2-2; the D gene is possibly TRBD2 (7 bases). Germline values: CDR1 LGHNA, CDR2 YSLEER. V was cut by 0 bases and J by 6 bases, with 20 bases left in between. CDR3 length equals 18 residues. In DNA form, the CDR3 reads TGCGCCAGCAGCCAAGATATGGTCGGCGGGGGCCGATCCGGGGAGCTGTTTTTT. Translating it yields CASSQDMVGGGRSGELFF.

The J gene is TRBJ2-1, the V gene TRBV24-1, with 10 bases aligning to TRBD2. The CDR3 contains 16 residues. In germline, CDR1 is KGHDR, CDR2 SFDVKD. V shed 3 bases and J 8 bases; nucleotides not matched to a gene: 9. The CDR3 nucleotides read TGTGCCACCAGTGATATTCTAGCGGGAGCTCTCGATGAGCAGTTCTTC. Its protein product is CATSDILAGALDEQFF.

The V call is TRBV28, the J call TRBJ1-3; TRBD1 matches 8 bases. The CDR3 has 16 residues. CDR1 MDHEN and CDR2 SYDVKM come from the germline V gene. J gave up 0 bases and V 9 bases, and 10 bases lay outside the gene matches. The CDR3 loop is CASTRTGSFSGNTIYF. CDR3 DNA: TGTGCCAGTACGCGGACAGGGTCATTCTCTGGAAACACCATATATTTT. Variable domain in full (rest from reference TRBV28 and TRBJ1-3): DVKVTQSSRYLVKRTGEKVFLECVQDMDHENMFWYRQDPGLGLRLIYFSYDVKMKEKGDIPEGYSVSREKKERFSLILESASTNQTSMYLCASTRTGSFSGNTIYFGEGSWLTVV.

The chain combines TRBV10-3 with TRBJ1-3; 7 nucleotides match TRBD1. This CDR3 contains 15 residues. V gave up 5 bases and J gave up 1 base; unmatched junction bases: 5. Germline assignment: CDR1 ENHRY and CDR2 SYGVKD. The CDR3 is CAISRGGGSGNTIYF. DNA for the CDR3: TGTGCCATCAGTCGAGGGGGCGGTTCTGGAAACACCATATATTTT.

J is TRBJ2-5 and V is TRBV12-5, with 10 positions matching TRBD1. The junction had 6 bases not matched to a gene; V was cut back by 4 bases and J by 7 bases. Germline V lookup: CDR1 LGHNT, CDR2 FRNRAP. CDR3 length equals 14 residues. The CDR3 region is CASGYGTGVMTQYF. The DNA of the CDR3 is TGTGCTAGTGGTTACGGGACAGGGGTCATGACCCAGTACTTC.

The CDR3 loop reads CASTNWAGGNETQYF. The CDR3 region has the DNA TGTGCCAGCACCAATTGGGCGGGAGGGAATGAGACCCAGTACTTC. The chain uses TRBV9 and TRBJ2-5; TRBD2 aligns across 9 bases. The junction had 11 bases not matched to a gene; V was cut back by 6 bases and J by 5 bases. The CDR3 sequence is 15 residues long. The germline V gene encodes CDR1 SGDLS and CDR2 YYNGEE.

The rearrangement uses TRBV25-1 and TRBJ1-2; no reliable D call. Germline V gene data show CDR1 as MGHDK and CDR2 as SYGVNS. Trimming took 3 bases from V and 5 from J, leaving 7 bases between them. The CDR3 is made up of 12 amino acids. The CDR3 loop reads CASSDSFYGYTF. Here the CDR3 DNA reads TGTGCCAGCAGTGACTCCTTTTATGGCTACACCTTC.